These T cell receptor beta chains were read from a single sample in a study of blood T cell repertoires in COVID-19. Sequencing was performed with immunoSEQ multiplex PCR; in TCRdb, only in-frame clones are kept and a portion is missing. The sample carries approximately 220,000 clones, 84% recorded once. Sequencing used peripheral blood. These receptors originate from a woman aged 55 to 70 who had recovered from COVID-19. The conserved cysteine and the conserved F or W are not part of the CDR3 here. A D gene is named only where the DNA matches it firmly. Clone size appears in some rows only: once, few, many, or a class for an expanded clone.

j_gene	d_gene	v_gene	abundance	CDR3aa
TRBJ1-3	TRBD1	TRBV6-5	.	ASSSTGDTIY
TRBJ1-1	TRBD1	TRBV12-3/TRBV12-4	once	ASSSQGATEAF
TRBJ2-2	.	TRBV12-5	.	ASGSTTGELF
TRBJ1-5	TRBD1	TRBV7-8	few	ASSFGTAYSNQPQH
TRBJ2-2	TRBD2	TRBV7-3	few	ASSLEPAGGLDTGELF
TRBJ1-2	.	TRBV12-3/TRBV12-4	.	ASSFYHYGYT
TRBJ2-1	.	TRBV5-8	.	ASSLGASAYNEQF
TRBJ1-6	TRBD1	TRBV2	.	ASSVTGTGNSPLH
TRBJ1-5	.	TRBV19	once	ASSTRQNQPQH
TRBJ2-1	TRBD2	TRBV5-1	.	ASSSQLAGGLSEQF
TRBJ1-2	TRBD1	TRBV5-6	.	ASSLGDRVYGYT
TRBJ1-1	.	TRBV19	once	ASSTGIRTEAF
TRBJ1-2	.	TRBV23-1	few	ASSQSRDNYGYT
TRBJ1-4	.	TRBV20-1	.	SASARQGEKLF
TRBJ2-3	.	TRBV19	.	ASIPRGTDTQY
TRBJ1-1	.	TRBV3-1/TRBV3-2	.	ASSLVDTEAF
TRBJ1-4	.	TRBV9	few	ASSVGRTRNEKLF
TRBJ1-1	.	TRBV2	.	ASRDTGNTEAF
TRBJ2-7	TRBD2	TRBV7-3	.	ASSSGSSYEQY
TRBJ1-3	.	TRBV2	.	ASSVIGGTGNTIY
TRBJ2-7	.	TRBV30	.	AWNPLLQIGEQY
TRBJ1-4	TRBD1	TRBV3-1/TRBV3-2	.	ASSLDQGVSEKLF
TRBJ2-1	TRBD2	TRBV4-3	.	ASSQFGTSGGGGEQF
TRBJ2-7	.	TRBV5-3	.	ATPRGGGEQY
TRBJ2-3	TRBD2	TRBV7-9	few	ASSKSGASGDNTQY